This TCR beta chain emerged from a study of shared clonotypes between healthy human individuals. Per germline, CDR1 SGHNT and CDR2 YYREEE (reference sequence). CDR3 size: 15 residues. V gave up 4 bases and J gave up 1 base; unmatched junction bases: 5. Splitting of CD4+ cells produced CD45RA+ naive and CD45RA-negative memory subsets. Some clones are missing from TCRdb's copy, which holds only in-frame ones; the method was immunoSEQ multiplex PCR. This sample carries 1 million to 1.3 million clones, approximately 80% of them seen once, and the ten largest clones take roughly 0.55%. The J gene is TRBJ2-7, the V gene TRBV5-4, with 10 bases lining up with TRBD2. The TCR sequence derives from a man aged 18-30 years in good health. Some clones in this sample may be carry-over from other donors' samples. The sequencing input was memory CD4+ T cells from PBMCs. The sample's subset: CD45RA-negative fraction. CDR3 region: CASSPLAGASYEQYF. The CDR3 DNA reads TGTGCCAGCAGCCCCCTAGCGGGAGCGTCCTACGAGCAGTACTTC.